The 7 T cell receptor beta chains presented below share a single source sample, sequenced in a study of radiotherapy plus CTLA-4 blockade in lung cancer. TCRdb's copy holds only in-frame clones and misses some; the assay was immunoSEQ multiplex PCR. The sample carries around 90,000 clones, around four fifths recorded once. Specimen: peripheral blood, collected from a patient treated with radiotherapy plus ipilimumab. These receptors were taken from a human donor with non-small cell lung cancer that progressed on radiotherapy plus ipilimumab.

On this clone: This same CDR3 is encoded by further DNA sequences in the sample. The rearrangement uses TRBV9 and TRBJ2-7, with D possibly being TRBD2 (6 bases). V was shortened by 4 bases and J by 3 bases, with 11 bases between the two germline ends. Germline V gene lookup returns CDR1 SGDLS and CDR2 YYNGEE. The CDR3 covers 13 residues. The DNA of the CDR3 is TGTGCCAGCAGCCCCCGGGGGAGCTACGAGCAGTACTTC. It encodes CASSPRGSYEQYF.

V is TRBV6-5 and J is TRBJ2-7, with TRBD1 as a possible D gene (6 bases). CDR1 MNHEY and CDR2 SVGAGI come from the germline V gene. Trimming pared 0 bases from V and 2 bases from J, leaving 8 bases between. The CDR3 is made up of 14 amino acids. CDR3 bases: TGTGCCAGCAGTTACTCGGGGGCCACCTACGAGCAGTACTTC. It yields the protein CASSYSGATYEQYF.

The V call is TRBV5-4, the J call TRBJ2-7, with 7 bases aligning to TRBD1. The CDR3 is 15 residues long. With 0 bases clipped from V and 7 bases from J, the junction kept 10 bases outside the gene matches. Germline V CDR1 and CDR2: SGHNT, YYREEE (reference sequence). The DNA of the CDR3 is TGTGCCAGCAGCTTGGGGCAGGGGGTGGAAGGAGAGCAGTACTTC. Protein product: CASSLGQGVEGEQYF.

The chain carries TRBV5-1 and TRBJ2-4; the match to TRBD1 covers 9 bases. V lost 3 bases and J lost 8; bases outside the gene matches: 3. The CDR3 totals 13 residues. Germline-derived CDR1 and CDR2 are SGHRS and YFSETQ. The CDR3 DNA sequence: TGCGCCAGCAGCTCTGGACAGGGGTACATTCAGTACTTC. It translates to CASSSGQGYIQYF. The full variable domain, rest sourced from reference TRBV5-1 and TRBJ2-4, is KAGVTQTPRYLIKTRGQQVTLSCSPISGHRSVSWYQQTPGQGLQFLFEYFSETQRNKGNFPGRFSGRQFSNSRSEMNVSTLELGDSALYLCASSSGQGYIQYFGAGTRLSVL.

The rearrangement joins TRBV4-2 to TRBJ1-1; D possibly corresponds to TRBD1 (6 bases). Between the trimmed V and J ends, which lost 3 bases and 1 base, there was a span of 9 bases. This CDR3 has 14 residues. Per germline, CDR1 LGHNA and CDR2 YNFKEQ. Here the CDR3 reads CASSHPDRNTEAFF. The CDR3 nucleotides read TGTGCCAGCAGCCACCCGGACAGGAACACTGAAGCTTTCTTT.

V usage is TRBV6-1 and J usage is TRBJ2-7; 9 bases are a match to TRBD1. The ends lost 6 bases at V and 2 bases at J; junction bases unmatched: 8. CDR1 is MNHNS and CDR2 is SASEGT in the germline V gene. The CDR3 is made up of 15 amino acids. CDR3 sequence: CASSVPGQGPYEQYF. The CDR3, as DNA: TGTGCCAGCAGCGTTCCGGGACAGGGCCCCTACGAGCAGTACTTC.

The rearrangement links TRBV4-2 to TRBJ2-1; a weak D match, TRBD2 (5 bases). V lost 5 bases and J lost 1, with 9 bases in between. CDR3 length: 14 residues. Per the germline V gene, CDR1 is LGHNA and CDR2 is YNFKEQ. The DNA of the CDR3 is TGTGCCAGCAGCAAACTAGTTTCCTACAATGAGCAGTTCTTC. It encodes CASSKLVSYNEQFF.